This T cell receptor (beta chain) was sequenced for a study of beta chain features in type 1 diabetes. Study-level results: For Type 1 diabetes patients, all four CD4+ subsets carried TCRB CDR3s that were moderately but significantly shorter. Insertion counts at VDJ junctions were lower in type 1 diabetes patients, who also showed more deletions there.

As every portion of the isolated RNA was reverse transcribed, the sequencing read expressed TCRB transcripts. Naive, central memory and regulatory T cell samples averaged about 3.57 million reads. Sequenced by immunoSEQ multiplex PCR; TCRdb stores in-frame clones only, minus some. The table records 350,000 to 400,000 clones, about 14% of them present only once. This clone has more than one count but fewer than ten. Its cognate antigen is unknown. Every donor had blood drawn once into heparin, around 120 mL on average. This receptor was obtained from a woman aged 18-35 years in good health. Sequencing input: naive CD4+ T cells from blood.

The CDR3 here is CASRDRGRQPQHF. The CDR3 coding sequence is TGTGCCAGCAGGGACAGGGGCCGTCAGCCCCAGCATTTT. The rearrangement joins TRBV2 to TRBJ1-5; 9 bases are shared with TRBD1. This CDR3 is 13 amino acids long. Germline trimming cut 6 bases from V and 6 bases from J; bases unmatched to any gene: 3. Germline assignment: CDR1 SNHLY and CDR2 FYNNEI.